This TCR beta chain was documented in a study of T cell responses to AZD1222 COVID-19 vaccine. Regarding the study as a whole: Clonal diversity may have been underestimated in mostly white British donors.

About this clone itself: Its antigen is still unknown.

The CDR3 sequence is 15 residues long. Germline V CDR1 and CDR2: LNHDA, SQIVND (reference sequence). Germline trimming cut 5 bases from V and 7 bases from J; bases unmatched to any gene: 8. Data came from immunoSEQ multiplex PCR; TCRdb stores just in-frame clones and leaves some out. The sample carries around 200,000 clones, approximately 91% recorded once. The specimen comprised peripheral blood, sampled on day 0 of AZD1222 vaccination. The chain joins TRBV19 to TRBJ1-4; TRBD1 matches 9 bases. The sequence was collected from an adult in good health. CDR3 sequence (DNA): TGTGCCAGTAGTCCCTTGGTGGACAGGGGTGAAAAACTGTTTTTT. This translates into CASSPLVDRGEKLFF.